This TCR beta chain was identified during a study of T cells in Graves' hyperthyroidism and ophthalmopathy (dated by TCRdb to the late 2010s). Describing the broader study: Peripheral blood samples were taken at initial diagnosis, before any treatment was given. To identify distinguishing TCR V-J signatures, a discovery cohort of roughly 100 patients was used, comprising approximately 40 with Graves' ophthalmopathy and under 60 with stable Graves' hyperthyroidism. An independent validation cohort of 18 to 20 hyperthyroidism patients and about 15 patients who later progressed to ophthalmopathy tested prospective prediction of ophthalmopathy. For training and testing, the 80 to 100 patients in the discovery cohort were randomly divided in a 7:3 ratio. In several Graves' hyperthyroidism patients, the study also compared T-cell repertoires from thyroid tissue with T-cell repertoires from blood. After blood sampling, hyperthyroidism patients were treated with methimazole at a starting dose of 30 mg daily, and ophthalmopathy patients were treated with high-dose intravenous methylprednisolone. The paper reports TCR Vbeta CDR3 sequencing of over 130 peripheral blood samples: approximately 41 ophthalmopathy, fewer than 80 hyperthyroidism and around 17 progressor patients. What the research found in general, with its limitations: Sample size was not statistically predetermined, and blinding of investigators to group allocation was not performed. Blood samples also contained most of the expanded thyroid clonotypes (frequency above 0.001), which suggests that blood repertoires may reflect thyroid immune responses. In cross-validation, a model built on a 13 V-J signature told ophthalmopathy apart from stable hyperthyroidism with 85% to 90% sensitivity and about 81% specificity, and in testing the same model reached 80%/75%. In validation, progression to ophthalmopathy was predicted by the model with approximately 67% sensitivity and about 72% specificity, a median of about 6.4 months before onset.

A patient counted as having stable Graves' hyperthyroidism if no progression to ophthalmopathy occurred over 18 months of follow-up. Hyperthyroidism patients were newly diagnosed, had a disease duration of under 2 months, and were aged 18 to 65 years. Patients with uncontrolled infections, other autoimmune diseases, pregnancy or lactation were excluded. Diagnoses were based on clinical symptoms, serum thyroxine and TRAb, thyroid ultrasound and orbital computed tomography. PBMCs were isolated from around 10 ml of fresh peripheral blood by Ficoll-Paque density gradient centrifugation. Total RNA was extracted with Trizol reagent, and quality was checked on an Agilent 2100 Bioanalyzer. At the junction V is shortened by 3 bases and J by 5 bases, with 17 bases in between. The germline V gene sets CDR1 to SGDLS and CDR2 to YYNGEE. Measured from the cysteine to the phenylalanine, the CDR3 is 16 residues long. Only the CDR3 DNA stays, 48 bases, in frame from base 1.

TCR beta CDR3 regions were amplified from RNA transcripts. The first round of RT-PCR for the TCR CDR3 was performed with the HTBI primer set and the Qiagen OneStep RT-PCR kit. The libraries were constructed in a second round of multiplex PCR and then size-selected and purified. Sequencing of the libraries was done on an Illumina HiSeq2000 using paired-end 100 bp reads. The study's processing was this. SOAPnuke was used to process the raw data, with reads discarded if the reads contained adapters or uncalled bases, had a mean Phred below 15, or lacked an exact constant-primer or identifier match. COPE v1.2.5 was used to merge high-quality paired reads, and clonotypes were defined as unique nucleotide sequences. MiTCR v1.1 was used to align the clonotypes against IMGT TRBV, TRBD and TRBJ reference segments. Only V-J combinations with frequency above 0.0001, covering 99% to 99.2% of repertoires, were analysed. The TCS score was defined as the ratio of F50 (clonal expansion) to E x V (chaos), calculated using BLOSUM62-based TCRdist between CDR3 peptides within each V-J. Welch's t-statistics and random forest reduced 450 to 600 V-J features to about 12, which were used in a naive Bayes classifier (R e1071). The Morisita-Horn index was used to measure how similar the thyroid and blood repertoires were. The raw public reads went through TCRdb reprocessing: fastp at Q25, MiXCR clone calling, in-frame beta chains kept. Identical CDR3 protein sequences are pooled into one entry, listed with their most common genes and DNA. The V and J calls and clone size are TCRdb's, not the authors'. This sample has just under 750,000 distinct CDR3 sequences in its table, and roughly a third of those were observed once. Of the sample, less than 35% falls within the top ten clones.

As concerns this clonotype: Its antigen is currently not known. No quality values exist for individual bases; no much larger clone is one base distant.

Here the chain combines TRBV9 and TRBJ2-2; the D gene cannot be resolved beyond TRBD1 or TRBD2, each matching 5 bases. Sequenced material: blood. The sequence was collected from a woman aged 35 to 49 with Graves' hyperthyroidism. The CDR3: CASSENAGTFTGELFF. The nucleotides read TGTGCCAGCAGCGAAAATGCCGGGACCTTTACCGGGGAGCTGTTTTTT.